The T cell receptor (beta chain) described here comes from a study of cytomegalovirus exposure and HLA in healthy donors. The germline CDR1 and CDR2 sequences are LNHDA and SQIVND (reference sequence). This CDR3 has 13 residues. V shed 7 bases and J 5 bases; nucleotides not matched to a gene: 6. PCR primers comprised 60 Vbeta and 13 Jbeta primers. Data came from immunoSEQ multiplex PCR; TCRdb stores just in-frame clones and leaves some out. The sample lists 100,000 to 150,000 clones; 80% were seen once. V gene TRBV19 combines with J gene TRBJ2-5; TRBD1 matches 8 bases. The receptor comes from a man aged 40-49 years in good health and CMV-seronegative. Sequencing was done on a sample of PBMCs. CDR3 sequence reads: CASTPTGAETQYF. In DNA form, the CDR3 reads TGTGCCAGTACCCCGACAGGGGCGGAGACCCAGTACTTC.